The next 21 T cell receptor beta chains were all read from a single sample in a study of T cells after yellow fever vaccination (dated by TCRdb to the late 2010s). Libraries were built with 5' RACE. These reads were obtained on an Illumina NovaSeq 6000. The public reads were reanalyzed by TCRdb: fastp trimming at Q25, MiXCR alignment, in-frame beta chains only. All rows with the same CDR3 protein become a single entry with the most common DNA and genes. The sample table shows about 430,000 distinct CDR3 sequences, and roughly a sixth are seen once. About a sixth of the sample is taken by the ten largest. In light of the paper, this sample's treatment or condition label describes: live attenuated yellow fever vaccine strain. Sequences were derived from PBMCs, sampled before the yellow fever booster vaccination. These receptor sequences come from a man aged 18 to 35 who received the YFV17D yellow fever vaccine.

This clonotype was counted many times. The genes are TRBV20-1 and TRBJ2-3; D may be TRBD1 or TRBD2 (5 bases each). Germline CDR1 and CDR2: DFQATT and SNEGSKA (reference sequence). The V end was cut by 0 bases, the J end by 4 bases, with 11 bases between. The CDR3 spans 14 residues. This chain's CDR3 is CSARDAVGADTQYF. CDR3 DNA sequence: TGCAGTGCTAGAGATGCAGTGGGGGCAGATACGCAGTATTTT.

The rearrangement joins TRBV6-6 to TRBJ1-5; TRBD1 is a possible D gene (5 bases). V lost 5 bases and J lost 7, with 12 bases in between. This CDR3 has 13 residues. Germline V gene lookup returns CDR1 MNHNY and CDR2 SVGAGI (reference sequence). In nucleotides, the CDR3 is TGTGCCAGCAGTAGAGAGACAGAACAGCCCCAGCATTTT. Its translation is CASSRETEQPQHF.

Only a few counts were recorded for this clonotype. This chain joins TRBV12-3 or TRBV12-4 and TRBJ2-3; the match to TRBD2 covers 9 bases. The CDR3 consists of 13 residues. V shed 11 bases, J shed 1 base, and the junction held 4 bases outside the gene matches. For the CDR3, the DNA is TGTGCCGCCGGGACTAGCCGCACAGATACGCAGTATTTT. This gives the protein CAAGTSRTDTQYF.

This clonotype appeared a single time. The chain uses TRBV12-3 or TRBV12-4 and TRBJ1-6; 9 nucleotides line up with TRBD1. J gave up 8 bases and V 5 bases, and 10 bases lay outside the gene matches. The CDR3 spans 16 residues. DNA of the CDR3: TGTGCCAGCAGTCCTCGACAGGGGGTTATTCATTCACCCCTCCACTTT. Protein: CASSPRQGVIHSPLHF.

V gene TRBV5-1 combines with J gene TRBJ2-3; TRBD1 aligns across 11 bases. The CDR3 is 16 residues long. In germline, CDR1 is SGHRS, CDR2 YFSETQ. J lost 3 bases, V lost 4 bases, and 7 bases had no gene match. CDR3 sequence: CASSPPGTGGTDTQYF. For the CDR3, the DNA is TGCGCCAGCAGCCCGCCCGGGACAGGGGGAACAGATACGCAGTATTTT.

This clonotype was seen more than once but under ten times. The V gene is TRBV7-9, the J gene TRBJ2-3, with 11 bases matching TRBD2. J was trimmed by 5 bases and V by 6 bases; bases with no gene match: 10. Per the germline V gene, CDR1 is SEHNR and CDR2 is FQNEAQ (reference sequence). The CDR3 has 16 residues. CDR3 residues: CASSLTSGAAGDTQYF. The CDR3 region has the DNA TGTGCCAGCAGTTTGACTAGCGGGGCCGCAGGAGATACGCAGTATTTT.

The rearrangement links TRBV12-3 or TRBV12-4 to TRBJ1-2, with D possibly matching TRBD1 (5 bases). Trimming removed 6 bases at V and 0 bases at J, with 11 bases between. The CDR3 totals 14 residues. The CDR3: CASSPQASNYGYTF. The CDR3 nucleotides read TGTGCCAGCAGCCCACAGGCGTCTAACTATGGCTACACCTTC.

This clonotype was counted between two and nine times. The rearrangement links TRBV10-3 to TRBJ2-1; 11 nucleotides match TRBD1. The CDR3 totals 15 residues. In germline, CDR1 is ENHRY, CDR2 SYGVKD. Unmatched junction bases numbered 6, after V lost 7 bases and J lost 4 bases. The CDR3 protein is CAIMAGTGGYNEQFF. In DNA, the CDR3 is TGTGCCATCATGGCCGGGACAGGGGGTTACAATGAGCAGTTCTTC.

This clonotype appeared a few times. The chain joins TRBV2 to TRBJ1-5; 7 nucleotides align to TRBD1. Germline loops: CDR1 SNHLY, CDR2 FYNNEI. Trimming took 9 bases from V and 2 from J; bases not matched to a gene: 4. CDR3 length equals 13 residues. CDR3 loop: CASTGTGNQPQHF. Here the CDR3 DNA reads TGTGCCAGTACCGGGACAGGCAATCAGCCCCAGCATTTT.

The chain couples TRBV5-1 to TRBJ1-4; D remains unclear. V was shortened by 1 base and J by 6 bases, with 13 bases between the two germline ends. This CDR3 has 15 amino acids. Germline V lookup: CDR1 SGHRS, CDR2 YFSETQ. CDR3 protein: CASSLSHLKDEKLFF. Here the CDR3 DNA reads TGCGCCAGCAGCTTGTCTCACTTAAAGGATGAAAAACTGTTTTTT.

This sequence joins TRBV27 and TRBJ2-7, with TRBD1 matching 8 bases. J was trimmed by 0 bases and V by 6 bases; bases with no gene match: 13. The CDR3 consists of 17 residues. Looked up from germline, CDR1 is MNHEY and CDR2 is SMNVEV (reference sequence). The DNA of the CDR3 is TGTGCCAGCAGCCCCTTGGCTACTCAGGGGGCCTCCTACGAGCAGTACTTC. This translates into CASSPLATQGASYEQYF.

This clonotype has just a few counts. This chain connects TRBV7-2 to TRBJ1-1; a possible D gene is TRBD1 (5 bases). Germline V gene lookup returns CDR1 SGHTA and CDR2 FQGNSA. This CDR3 is built from 15 residues. Trimming stripped 5 bases from V and 3 bases from J, with 16 bases between. The CDR3 sequence: CASSAGPAWDTEAFF. CDR3 DNA sequence: TGTGCCAGCAGCGCGGGGCCAGCCTGGGACACTGAAGCTTTCTTT.

The chain recombines TRBV5-1 with TRBJ1-6; 8 bases align to TRBD1. With 3 bases clipped from V and 14 bases from J, the junction kept 10 bases outside the gene matches. CDR3 length equals 14 residues. CDR1 SGHRS and CDR2 YFSETQ come from the germline V gene. CDR3 nucleotides: TGCGCCAGCAGCTCCGGGACAGGCCGTGGAGCCCTCCACTTT. It encodes CASSSGTGRGALHF.

The chain combines TRBV4-3 with TRBJ2-5; 12 bases match TRBD2. V lost 0 bases and J lost 5; bases outside the gene matches: 7. Germline CDR1 is LGHNA and CDR2 is YSLEER. The CDR3 covers 17 residues. The CDR3 DNA sequence: TGCGCCAGCAGCCAAGATCCTAGCGGGGGGGCCAGGGAGACCCAGTACTTC. Protein: CASSQDPSGGARETQYF.

The chain's CDR3 is CASSYVGGETQYF. The CDR3 nucleotides are TGTGCCAGCAGTTACGTGGGGGGGGAGACCCAGTACTTC. The chain uses TRBV6-6 and TRBJ2-5, with 7 positions matching TRBD2. Trimming cost V 2 bases and J 5 bases; bases outside gene matches: 2. Germline values: CDR1 MNHNY, CDR2 SVGAGI (reference sequence). This CDR3 is built from 13 residues.

This clonotype was found many times. This sequence joins TRBV9 and TRBJ2-3; 9 bases are a match to TRBD1. Looked up from germline, CDR1 is SGDLS and CDR2 is YYNGEE. CDR3 length: 15 amino acids. V gave up 3 bases and J gave up 4 bases; unmatched junction bases: 6. The CDR3 loop is CASSGDRAGADTQYF. The DNA for the CDR3 is TGTGCCAGCAGCGGGGACAGGGCGGGGGCAGATACGCAGTATTTT. The whole variable domain, remainder taken from reference TRBV9 and TRBJ2-3, is DSGVTQTPKHLITATGQRVTLRCSPRSGDLSVYWYQQSLDQGLQFLIQYYNGEERAKGNILERFSAQQFPDLHSELNLSSLELGDSALYFCASSGDRAGADTQYFGPGTRLTVL.

The CDR3 DNA sequence: TGCAGTGCCCCCCCGGGGCCCAATGAAAAACTGTTTTTT. It codes for CSAPPGPNEKLFF. This rearrangement joins TRBV20-1 to TRBJ1-4; a possible D gene is TRBD1 (5 bases). The CDR3 runs to 13 residues. V was cut by 6 bases and J by 5 bases, with 13 bases left in between. Looked up from germline, CDR1 is DFQATT and CDR2 is SNEGSKA (reference sequence).

This clonotype has only a few counts. The gene calls are TRBV12-3 or TRBV12-4 and TRBJ2-1; TRBD2 matches 11 bases. The CDR3 extends over 14 amino acids. Losses at the gene ends were 4 bases for V and 8 bases for J; bases not matched to a gene: 4. CDR3 DNA sequence: TGTGCCAGCAGTTCCGGGACTAGCGGAGATGAGCAGTTCTTC. Protein sequence: CASSSGTSGDEQFF.

This clonotype was seen many times. The rearrangement joins TRBV7-8 to TRBJ1-6; D is possibly TRBD1 (6 bases). Trimming removed 5 bases from V and 10 bases from J, with 21 bases in between. The CDR3 covers 16 residues. Germline values: CDR1 SGHVS, CDR2 FQNEAQ. The CDR3, as DNA: TGTGCCAGCAGCCCCCCCCGGCAGGGGAATCTATCACCCCTCCACTTT. Encoded protein: CASSPPRQGNLSPLHF.

The J gene is TRBJ2-2, the V gene TRBV20-1, with a weak D call TRBD1 (5 bases). CDR1 and CDR2 (germline): DFQATT, SNEGSKA (reference sequence). V was pared by 3 bases and J by 0 bases, with 8 bases between. This CDR3 is 14 amino acids long. CDR3 coding DNA: TGCAGTGCTAGGACAGCCCCGAACACCGGGGAGCTGTTTTTT. Translating it yields CSARTAPNTGELFF.

The chain employs TRBV5-1 and TRBJ2-3, with 9 positions matching TRBD1. V lost 4 bases to trimming and J lost 6 bases; unmatched junction nucleotides: 6. The CDR3 is made up of 14 amino acids. Per the germline V gene, CDR1 is SGHRS and CDR2 is YFSETQ. The chain's CDR3 is CASSPNRGQDTQYF. The DNA for the CDR3 is TGCGCCAGCAGCCCCAACAGGGGGCAGGATACGCAGTATTTT.